The present T cell receptor (beta chain) was sequenced within a study of beta chain features in type 1 diabetes. Study-level points and caveats: Moderate yet significant TCRB CDR3 shortening was seen in Type 1 diabetes patients in all four CD4+ subsets.

CDR3 length: 11 residues. CDR1 is DFQATT and CDR2 is SNEGSKA in the germline V gene (reference sequence). V was pared by 4 bases and J by 6 bases, with 9 bases between. The isolated RNA, all of it, was reverse transcribed, so expressed TCRB transcripts were what got sequenced. Each sample of naive, central memory or regulatory T cells had, on average, approximately 3.5 million reads. The repertoire was sequenced with immunoSEQ multiplex PCR; TCRdb's copy has only in-frame clones and lacks some. The table has 200,000 to 250,000 clones, 25% to 30% seen once. This clone was detected a few times. Its matching antigen is unknown.

This TCR derives from a man aged 30 to 39 in good health. Sequenced material: central memory CD4+ T cells from blood. The chain combines TRBV20-1 with TRBJ1-1; D perhaps matches TRBD1 (5 bases). In DNA form, the CDR3 reads TGCAGTGCTACTCAGGGACCTGAAGCTTTCTTT. As protein: CSATQGPEAFF.